This T cell receptor (beta chain) is drawn from a study of cytomegalovirus exposure and HLA in healthy donors. Profiling relied on immunoSEQ multiplex PCR, and the TCRdb table lists in-frame clones only, not all of them. The sample includes approximately 300,000 clones, 70% to 90% of them seen just once. Germline CDR1 is ENHRY and CDR2 is SYGVKD. CDR3 length: 15 amino acids. Trimming removed 2 bases at V and 4 bases at J, with 12 bases between. The donors were part of the validation cohort, which consisted of roughly 110 subjects and was separate from the first cohort of about 650 subjects. Study outcomes and limitations: According to the study, 160 or so TCR beta chains were cytomegalovirus-associated. High sensitivity and specificity were reportedly achieved when the classifier diagnosed cytomegalovirus status. While the bulk of TCR sequences proved rare, some public TCRs turned up in many donors.

This clone occurred a few times. The antigen is not known. The sample comprised PBMCs. The clonotype was recovered from a woman aged 18 to 35 in good health and CMV-seronegative. This rearrangement joins TRBV10-3 to TRBJ1-5; D is unclear. CDR3 DNA: TGTGCCATCAGTGAGGACCCGGGTAGGAATCAGCCCCAGCATTTT. Translation gives CAISEDPGRNQPQHF.